This TCR beta chain is drawn from a study of vaccination and CD4 T cells after COVID-19. For the study at large: Two doses of either BNT162b2 or mRNA-1273 vaccine went to participants.

Researchers used the Oncomine TCR Beta short-read assay to sequence DNA from cultured CD4+ T cells. One entry per CDR3 protein results from TCRdb running MiXCR on the PCR reads. The sample holds over 20,000 distinct CDR3 sequences, around 38% seen once. In germline, CDR1 is SGHNT, CDR2 YYREEE (reference sequence). V was pared by 5 bases and J by 0 bases, with 7 bases of the junction left unmatched. There are 15 residues in the CDR3. This clonotype was seen more than once but under ten times. Its antigen is not identified. General observations from the study: Among convalescent patients, a median approximately 90% of reactive clones emerged only after vaccination. The study found median SARS-CoV-2-reactive clonotypes rising from roughly 22 to 38, not significantly.

Treatment specified: approximately nine-day PBMC culture with coronavirus spike peptide pools or control peptides (ViraFEST assay). The chain combines TRBV5-4 with TRBJ2-5, with 7 bases identical to TRBD1. The receptor was derived from a human donor who received a COVID-19 vaccine. The sequenced sample was CD4+ T cells from blood, cultured in vitro, obtained before SARS-CoV-2 vaccination. The CDR3 DNA reads TGTGCCAGCAGTTCAAAGACAGGGAACCAAGAGACCCAGTACTTC. As protein: CASSSKTGNQETQYF.